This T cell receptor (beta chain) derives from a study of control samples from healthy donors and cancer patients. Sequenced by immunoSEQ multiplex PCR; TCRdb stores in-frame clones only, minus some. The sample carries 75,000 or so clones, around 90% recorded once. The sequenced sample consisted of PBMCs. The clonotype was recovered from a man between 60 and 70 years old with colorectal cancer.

The CDR3 region is CASSLAKGFGVKLFF. CDR3 DNA sequence: TGTGCCAGCAGCTTGGCCAAGGGATTTGGCGTAAAACTGTTTTTT. The V gene is TRBV5-8, the J gene TRBJ1-4; D is unresolved. V dropped 0 bases and J dropped 10 bases, with 16 bases sitting between them. Germline V CDR1 and CDR2: SGHTS, YDEGEE. The length of the CDR3 is 15 residues.